This TCR beta chain is drawn from a study of blood T cell repertoires in COVID-19. Profiling relied on immunoSEQ multiplex PCR, and the TCRdb table lists in-frame clones only, not all of them. The sample has 25,000 to 35,000 clones, about 90% seen once. The germline V gene has CDR1 SGDLS and CDR2 YYNGEE. This CDR3 is built from 14 residues. V dropped 0 bases and J dropped 6; count of bases not matched to a gene: 5. The genes are TRBV9 and TRBJ2-7; 8 nucleotides align to TRBD1. The sequence was obtained from a human donor in a cohort sampled during active COVID-19. Sequenced material: peripheral blood. The CDR3 DNA is TGTGCCAGCAGCGTAGGACAGGGGCTAGGCGAGCAGTACTTC. This encodes CASSVGQGLGEQYF.